The 2 T cell receptor beta chains listed next were all sequenced from one sample in a study of T cell changes during pregnancy in multiple sclerosis. The assay was immunoSEQ multiplex PCR, and TCRdb's table has in-frame clones only and misses some. The table lists 30,000 to 50,000 clones, about 90% of them singletons, with approximately 0.79% in the top ten. The material was CD4+ T cells from peripheral blood mononuclear cells, obtained in the third trimester of pregnancy. The receptors originated from a female donor with multiple sclerosis, enrolled in a pregnancy study.

This clone was observed a handful of times. The chain uses TRBV10-3 and TRBJ1-1; D is perhaps TRBD1 (5 bases). This CDR3 has 13 amino acids. Trimming cost V 6 bases and J 4 bases, with 12 bases left between them. Germline V gene lookup returns CDR1 ENHRY and CDR2 SYGVKD. The CDR3 region has the DNA TGTGCCATCAGGATCCAGGGAAGCACTGAAGCTTTCTTT. Protein sequence: CAIRIQGSTEAFF.

The chain recombines TRBV23-1 with TRBJ2-3; 8 bases are a match to TRBD2. TRBV23-1 is labeled an ORF, and its function is uncertain. The V segment lost 2 bases and the J segment 3 bases; nucleotides outside the gene matches: 7. There are 16 residues in the CDR3. The CDR3 here is CASSQPGTRITDTQYF. The CDR3 nucleotides are TGCGCCAGCAGTCAACCCGGGACTAGAATAACAGATACGCAGTATTTT.